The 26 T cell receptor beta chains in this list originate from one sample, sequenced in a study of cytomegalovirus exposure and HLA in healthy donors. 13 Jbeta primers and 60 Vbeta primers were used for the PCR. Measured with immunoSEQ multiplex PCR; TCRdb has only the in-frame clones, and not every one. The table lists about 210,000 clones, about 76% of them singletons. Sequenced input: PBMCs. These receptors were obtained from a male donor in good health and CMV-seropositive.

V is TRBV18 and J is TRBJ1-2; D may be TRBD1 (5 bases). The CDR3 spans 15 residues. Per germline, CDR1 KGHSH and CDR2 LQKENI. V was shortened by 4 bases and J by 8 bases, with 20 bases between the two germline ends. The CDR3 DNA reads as TGTGCCAGCTCACGGGGGACTCTCGAGGGTGAGGGCTACACCTTC. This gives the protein CASSRGTLEGEGYTF.

The CDR3 region has the DNA TGTGCCAGCAGTGAAGCAGGCCAGGGGTACGAGCAGTACTTC. Translating gives CASSEAGQGYEQYF. The chain combines TRBV6-1 with TRBJ2-7; the D gene is possibly TRBD1 (6 bases). The V end lost 0 bases, the J end lost 4 bases, and 10 bases lay between the germline ends. The CDR3 spans 14 residues. Looked up from germline, CDR1 is MNHNS and CDR2 is SASEGT.

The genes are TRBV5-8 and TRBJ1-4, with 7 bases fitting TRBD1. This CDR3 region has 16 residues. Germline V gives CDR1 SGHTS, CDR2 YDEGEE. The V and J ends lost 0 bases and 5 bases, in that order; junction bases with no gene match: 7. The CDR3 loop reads CASSLGDRIQNEKLFF. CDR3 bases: TGTGCCAGCAGCTTGGGGGACAGAATTCAAAATGAAAAACTGTTTTTT.

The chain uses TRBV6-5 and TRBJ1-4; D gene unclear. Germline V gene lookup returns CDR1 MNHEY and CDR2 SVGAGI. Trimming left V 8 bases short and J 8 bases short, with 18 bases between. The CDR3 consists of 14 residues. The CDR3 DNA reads TGTGCCAGCTCGGGGAGAGGAGGAGAAGAAAAACTGTTTTTT. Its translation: CASSGRGGEEKLFF.

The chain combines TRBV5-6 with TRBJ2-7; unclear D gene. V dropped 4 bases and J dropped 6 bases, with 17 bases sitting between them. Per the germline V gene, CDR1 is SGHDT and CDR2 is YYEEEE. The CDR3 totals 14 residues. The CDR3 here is CASSPPSGTGEQYF. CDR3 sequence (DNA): TGTGCCAGCAGCCCCCCATCGGGTACTGGCGAGCAGTACTTC.

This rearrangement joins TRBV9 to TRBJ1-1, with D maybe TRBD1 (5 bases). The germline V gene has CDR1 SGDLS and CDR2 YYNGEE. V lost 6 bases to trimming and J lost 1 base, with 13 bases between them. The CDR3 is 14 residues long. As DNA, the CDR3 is TGTGCCAGCACCCTAGGCGGGGGGAACACTGAAGCTTTCTTT. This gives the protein CASTLGGGNTEAFF.

CDR3 in amino acids: CASRGRGLADYNEQFF. CDR3 DNA: TGTGCCAGTAGGGGTAGAGGGCTAGCGGACTACAATGAGCAGTTCTTC. This sequence joins TRBV19 and TRBJ2-1; 7 bases fit TRBD2. V was pared by 6 bases and J by 3 bases, with 11 bases of the junction left unmatched. The CDR3 sequence is 16 residues long. Germline lookup yields CDR1 LNHDA and CDR2 SQIVND (reference sequence).

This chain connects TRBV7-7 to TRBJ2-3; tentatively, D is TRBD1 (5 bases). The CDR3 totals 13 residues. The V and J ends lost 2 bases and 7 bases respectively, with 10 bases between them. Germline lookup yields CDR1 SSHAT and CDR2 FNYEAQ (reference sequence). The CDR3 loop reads CASSLTRTHTQYF. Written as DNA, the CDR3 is TGTGCCAGCAGCTTAACGAGGACACATACGCAGTATTTT.

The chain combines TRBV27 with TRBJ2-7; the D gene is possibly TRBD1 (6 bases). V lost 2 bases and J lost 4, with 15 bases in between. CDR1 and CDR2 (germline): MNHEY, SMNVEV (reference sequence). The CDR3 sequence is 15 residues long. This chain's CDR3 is CASSLIRDTLYEQYF. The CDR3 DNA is TGTGCCAGCAGTTTAATCCGGGACACTCTTTACGAGCAGTACTTC.

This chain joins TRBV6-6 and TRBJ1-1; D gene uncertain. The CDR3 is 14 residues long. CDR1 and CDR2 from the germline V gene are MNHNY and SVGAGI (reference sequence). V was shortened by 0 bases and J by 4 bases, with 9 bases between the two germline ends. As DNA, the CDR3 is TGTGCCAGCAGTTACTCGAGTGTCGGCACTGAAGCTTTCTTT. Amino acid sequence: CASSYSSVGTEAFF.

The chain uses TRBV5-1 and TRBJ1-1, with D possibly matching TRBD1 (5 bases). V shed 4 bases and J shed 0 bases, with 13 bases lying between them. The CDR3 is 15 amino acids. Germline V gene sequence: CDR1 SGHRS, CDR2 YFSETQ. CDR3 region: CASSTQGNMNTEAFF. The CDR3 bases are TGCGCCAGCAGCACCCAGGGTAACATGAACACTGAAGCTTTCTTT.

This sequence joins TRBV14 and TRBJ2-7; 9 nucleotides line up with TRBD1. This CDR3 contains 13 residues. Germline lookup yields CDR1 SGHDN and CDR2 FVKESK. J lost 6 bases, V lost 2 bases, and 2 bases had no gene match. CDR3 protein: CASSQLTGGEQYF. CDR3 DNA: TGTGCCAGCAGCCAACTGACAGGGGGCGAGCAGTACTTC.

CDR3 region: CASSPPRGGANVLTF. The CDR3 DNA reads as TGTGCCAGCAGCCCGCCTAGGGGTGGGGCCAACGTCCTGACTTTC. This chain connects TRBV5-4 to TRBJ2-6, with TRBD1 as a possible D gene (5 bases). Trimming shortened V by 4 bases and J by 3 bases, and 11 bases separated the two germline ends. Germline CDR1 SGHNT, CDR2 YYREEE (reference sequence). The CDR3 loop spans 15 amino acids.

Here the CDR3 DNA reads TGCAGCGCCGCGGGAGGGAGGGATGGCTACACCTTC. This sequence encodes CSAAGGRDGYTF. The J gene is TRBJ1-2, the V gene TRBV29-1; the D is unclear. CDR3 length equals 12 residues. The V end was cut by 7 bases, the J end by 6 bases, with 15 bases between. Germline CDR1 is SQVTM and CDR2 is ANQGSEA.

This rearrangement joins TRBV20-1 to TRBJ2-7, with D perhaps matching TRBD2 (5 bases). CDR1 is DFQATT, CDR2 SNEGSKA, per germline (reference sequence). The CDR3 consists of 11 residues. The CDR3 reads CGMLADYEQYF. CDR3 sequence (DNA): TGCGGTATGCTAGCCGACTACGAGCAGTACTTC.

DNA for the CDR3: TGTGCCAGCAGTGCGACTAGCGGGAGCTCCTACAATGAGCAGTTCTTC. As protein: CASSATSGSSYNEQFF. This sequence joins TRBV28 and TRBJ2-1, with 12 bases identical to TRBD2. The V gene end was trimmed by 5 bases and the J gene end by 0 bases; junction bases not matched to a gene: 2. This CDR3 has 16 residues. Per the germline V gene, CDR1 is MDHEN and CDR2 is SYDVKM.

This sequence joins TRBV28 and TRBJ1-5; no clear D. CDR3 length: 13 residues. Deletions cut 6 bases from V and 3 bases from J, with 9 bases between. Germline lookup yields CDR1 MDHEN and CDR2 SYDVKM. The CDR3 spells CASSGEINQPQHF. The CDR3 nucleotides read TGTGCCAGCAGCGGGGAGATCAATCAGCCCCAGCATTTT.

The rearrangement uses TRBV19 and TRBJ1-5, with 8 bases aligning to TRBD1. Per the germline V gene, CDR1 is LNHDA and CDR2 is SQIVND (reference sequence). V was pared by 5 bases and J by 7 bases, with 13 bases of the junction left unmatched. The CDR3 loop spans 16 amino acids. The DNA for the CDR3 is TGTGCCAGTAGTTCCGAAGGTCCAGGGGGCAGGCAGCCCCAGCATTTT. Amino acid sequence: CASSSEGPGGRQPQHF.

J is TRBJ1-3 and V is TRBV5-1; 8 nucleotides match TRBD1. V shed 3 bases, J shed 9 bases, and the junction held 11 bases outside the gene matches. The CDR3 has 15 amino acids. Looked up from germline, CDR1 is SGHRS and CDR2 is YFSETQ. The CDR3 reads CASSSGTGRLGTIYF. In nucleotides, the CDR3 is TGCGCCAGCAGCTCCGGGACAGGTCGTCTCGGCACCATATATTTT.

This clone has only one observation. The CDR3 nucleotides are TGTGCCAGCAGTTTCGGCGGACTAGCAGATACGCAGTATTTT. This sequence encodes CASSFGGLADTQYF. The V call is TRBV28, the J call TRBJ2-3; TRBD2 aligns across 7 bases. CDR3 length: 14 amino acids. V lost 3 bases, J lost 4 bases, and 4 bases stayed unmatched. The germline CDR1 and CDR2 sequences are MDHEN and SYDVKM.

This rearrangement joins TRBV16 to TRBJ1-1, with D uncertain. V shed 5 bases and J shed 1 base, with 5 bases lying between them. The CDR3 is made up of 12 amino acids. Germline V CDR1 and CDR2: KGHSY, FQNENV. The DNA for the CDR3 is TGTGCCAGCAGCACACAGAACACTGAAGCTTTCTTT. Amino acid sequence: CASSTQNTEAFF.

The CDR3 DNA reads TGTGCCAGCTCACTCAATAGTCCCGGGACAGGGGACAGGCAGTTCTTC. Its translation: CASSLNSPGTGDRQFF. The chain uses TRBV18 and TRBJ2-1, with 10 bases matching TRBD1. Germline V gene sequence: CDR1 KGHSH, CDR2 LQKENI. The V and J ends lost 4 bases and 12 bases, in that order; junction bases with no gene match: 15. This CDR3 has 16 residues.

CDR3 coding DNA: TGTGCCAGCAGTTTACGTAACTACGAGCAGTACTTC. Translated: CASSLRNYEQYF. This sequence joins TRBV28 and TRBJ2-7; D call uncertain. The CDR3 sequence is 12 residues long. The germline V gene has CDR1 MDHEN and CDR2 SYDVKM. V lost 2 bases to trimming and J lost 3 bases, with 5 bases between them.

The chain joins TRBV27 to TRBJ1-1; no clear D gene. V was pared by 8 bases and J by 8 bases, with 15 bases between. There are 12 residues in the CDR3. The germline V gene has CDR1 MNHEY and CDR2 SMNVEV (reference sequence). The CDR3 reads CASHRPGSEAFF. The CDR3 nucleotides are TGTGCCAGCCACCGACCGGGGTCAGAAGCTTTCTTT.

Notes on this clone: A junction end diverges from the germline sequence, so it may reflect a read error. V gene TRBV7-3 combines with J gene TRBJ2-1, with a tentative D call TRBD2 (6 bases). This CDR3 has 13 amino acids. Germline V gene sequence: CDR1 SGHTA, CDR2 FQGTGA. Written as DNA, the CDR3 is TGTTCCAGCAGCCCCACCTGGGGGGACGGGCAGTTCTTC. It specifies CSSSPTWGDGQFF.

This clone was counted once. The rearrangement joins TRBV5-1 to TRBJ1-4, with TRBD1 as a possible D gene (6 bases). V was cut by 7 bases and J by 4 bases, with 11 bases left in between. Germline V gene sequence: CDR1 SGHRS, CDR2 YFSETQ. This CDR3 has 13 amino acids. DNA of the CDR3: TGCGCCAGCCGTAGGGGGTATAATGAAAAACTGTTTTTT. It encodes CASRRGYNEKLFF.